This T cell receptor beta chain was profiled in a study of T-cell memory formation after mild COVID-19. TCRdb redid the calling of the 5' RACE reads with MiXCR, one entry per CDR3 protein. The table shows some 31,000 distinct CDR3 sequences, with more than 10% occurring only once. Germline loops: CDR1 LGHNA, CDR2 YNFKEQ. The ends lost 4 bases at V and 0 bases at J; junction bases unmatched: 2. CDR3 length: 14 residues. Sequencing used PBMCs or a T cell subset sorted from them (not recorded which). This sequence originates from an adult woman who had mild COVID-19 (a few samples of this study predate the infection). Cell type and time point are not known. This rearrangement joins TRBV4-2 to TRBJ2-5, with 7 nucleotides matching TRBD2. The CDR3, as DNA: TGTGCCAGCAGCCGAGGGACTAACCAAGAGACCCAGTACTTC. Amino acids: CASSRGTNQETQYF.